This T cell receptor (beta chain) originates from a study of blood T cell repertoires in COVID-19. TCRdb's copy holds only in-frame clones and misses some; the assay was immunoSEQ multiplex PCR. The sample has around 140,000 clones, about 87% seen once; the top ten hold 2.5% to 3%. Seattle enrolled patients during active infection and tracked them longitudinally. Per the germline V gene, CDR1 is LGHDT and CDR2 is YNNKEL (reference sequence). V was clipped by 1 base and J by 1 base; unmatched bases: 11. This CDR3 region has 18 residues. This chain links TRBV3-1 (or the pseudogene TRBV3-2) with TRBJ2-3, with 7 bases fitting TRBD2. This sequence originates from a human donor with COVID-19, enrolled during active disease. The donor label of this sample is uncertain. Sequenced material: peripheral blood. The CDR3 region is CASSQVSGSGLRTDTQYF. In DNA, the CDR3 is TGTGCCAGCAGCCAAGTGTCGGGTAGCGGGTTACGCACAGATACGCAGTATTTT.